The 8 T cell receptor beta chains presented below share a single source sample, sequenced in a study of OX40 agonist ivuxolimab in advanced cancers. The protocol was immunoSEQ multiplex PCR, while the TCRdb copy is restricted to in-frame clones and leaves out a portion. The sample lists 65,000 to 85,000 clones; approximately 89% were seen once. This sample comprised CD4+ or CD8+ T cells sorted from blood, obtained in a trial of the OX40 agonist ivuxolimab. The origin of the receptors is an adult with an advanced solid tumor such as melanoma, head and neck, liver or kidney cancer.

The chain has TRBV6-6 and TRBJ1-4; 8 bases line up with TRBD1. Losses at the gene ends were 5 bases for V and 8 bases for J; bases not matched to a gene: 10. CDR1 is MNHNY, CDR2 SVGAGI, per germline (reference sequence). The CDR3 extends over 15 amino acids. Written as DNA, the CDR3 is TGTGCCAGCAGTACCCGACAGGGGAGTTCGGAAAAACTGTTTTTT. It yields the protein CASSTRQGSSEKLFF.

The rearrangement links TRBV5-4 to TRBJ2-7; 7 bases are a match to TRBD1. CDR3 length: 15 amino acids. The germline CDR1 and CDR2 sequences are SGHNT and YYREEE (reference sequence). V gave up 0 bases and J gave up 5 bases; unmatched junction bases: 8. CDR3 sequence reads: CASSLAETGQDEQYF. The DNA of the CDR3 is TGTGCCAGCAGCTTGGCCGAAACCGGACAGGACGAGCAGTACTTC.

This rearrangement joins TRBV7-2 to TRBJ1-3; D is ambiguous. V was shortened by 1 base and J by 0 bases, with 13 bases between the two germline ends. CDR3 length: 17 amino acids. Germline V gene sequence: CDR1 SGHTA, CDR2 FQGNSA. CDR3: CASSLVPATFSGNTIYF. The CDR3, as DNA: TGTGCCAGCAGCTTAGTTCCAGCCACCTTCTCTGGAAACACCATATATTTT. Full variable domain (remainder filled in from reference TRBV7-2 and TRBJ1-3): GAGVSQSPSNKVTEKGKDVELRCDPISGHTALYWYRQSLGQGLEFLIYFQGNSAPDKSGLPSDRFSAERTGGSVSTLTIQRTQQEDSAVYLCASSLVPATFSGNTIYFGEGSWLTVV.

This clone showed up just once. The chain is built from TRBV4-1 and TRBJ1-4, with TRBD1 as a possible D gene (6 bases). Trimming cost V 1 base and J 7 bases, with 16 bases left between them. Germline CDR1 is MGHRA and CDR2 is YSYEKL. This CDR3 contains 16 residues. The CDR3 here is CASSQGTGYGGEKLFF. CDR3 nucleotide sequence: TGCGCCAGCAGCCAAGGAACAGGGTACGGGGGTGAAAAACTGTTTTTT.

The chain uses TRBV27 and TRBJ1-6; D gene unclear. Germline V gene lookup returns CDR1 MNHEY and CDR2 SMNVEV (reference sequence). Trimming took 2 bases from V and 10 from J, leaving 9 bases between them. The CDR3 has 13 amino acids. The CDR3 loop is CASSLRHYSPLHF. CDR3 nucleotide sequence: TGTGCCAGCAGTTTACGACACTACTCACCCCTCCACTTT.

The CDR3: CASSPRTGNHGYTF. In DNA form, the CDR3 reads TGTGCCAGCAGCCCCCGGACAGGGAACCATGGCTACACCTTC. The V gene is TRBV7-2, the J gene TRBJ1-2; 8 bases map to TRBD1. Germline CDR1 SGHTA, CDR2 FQGNSA. Unmatched junction bases numbered 8, after V lost 5 bases and J lost 6 bases. The CDR3 is made up of 14 amino acids.

The chain links TRBV5-1 to TRBJ2-5; 9 bases line up with TRBD2. This CDR3 is built from 16 residues. The junction had 8 bases not matched to a gene; V was cut back by 0 bases and J by 5 bases. Per germline, CDR1 SGHRS and CDR2 YFSETQ. CDR3 DNA: TGCGCCAGCAGCTTGGTTGGCGGGGGGGCACTCGAGACCCAGTACTTC. Its translation: CASSLVGGGALETQYF.

This chain uses TRBV13 with TRBJ1-1, with TRBD1 matching over 7 bases. The J segment lost 5 bases and the V segment lost 5 bases, leaving 14 bases of the junction unmatched. This CDR3 region has 16 residues. Germline V gene sequence: CDR1 PRHDT, CDR2 FYEKMQ (reference sequence). Here the CDR3 DNA reads TGTGCCAGCAGCCCGGGTGATACAGGGGTGGGGACTGAAGCTTTCTTT. It codes for CASSPGDTGVGTEAFF.